A single sample is the source of the 7 T cell receptor beta chains below, sequenced in a study of early T cells in non-severe SARS-CoV-2 infection. TCRdb processed the 5' RACE reads anew with MiXCR; each CDR3 protein has one entry. The sample lists about 56,000 distinct CDR3 sequences; roughly 15% were seen once. The sequencing here drew on whole blood, taken at baseline. The receptors here all came from an adult who was a healthcare worker with PCR-confirmed SARS-CoV-2 infection or an uninfected control (not recorded which).

This clonotype appeared once. The chain is built from TRBV4-1 and TRBJ2-7; 8 bases are a match to TRBD1. Germline-derived CDR1 and CDR2 are MGHRA and YSYEKL. J lost 5 bases, V lost 3 bases, and 9 bases had no gene match. This CDR3 spans 15 amino acids. CDR3 residues: CASSHKGQVVDEQYF. DNA for the CDR3: TGCGCCAGCAGCCATAAGGGACAGGTAGTTGACGAGCAGTACTTC.

This clonotype was counted many times. The CDR3 region is CASSLSGRLAYEQYF. The CDR3 DNA is TGTGCCAGCAGCTTATCAGGCAGGTTAGCCTACGAGCAGTACTTC. V gene TRBV7-2 combines with J gene TRBJ2-7; D remains ambiguous. In germline, CDR1 is SGHTA, CDR2 FQGNSA. This CDR3 spans 15 amino acids. Trimming removed 2 bases at V and 2 bases at J, with 13 bases between.

The genes are TRBV6-1 and TRBJ1-5; 7 bases line up with TRBD1. Per the germline V gene, CDR1 is MNHNS and CDR2 is SASEGT. The CDR3 runs 14 residues. V shed 4 bases and J 5 bases; nucleotides not matched to a gene: 5. The CDR3 coding sequence is TGTGCCAGCAGTGGGGGGACAGCCTATCAGCCCCAGCATTTT. Amino acids: CASSGGTAYQPQHF.

A few counts support this clonotype. The DNA of the CDR3 is TGTGCCAGCAGTGAAGAGGGGCTCTATAATTCACCCCTCCACTTT. This codes for CASSEEGLYNSPLHF. V and J are TRBV2 and TRBJ1-6; perhaps TRBD1 as D (5 bases). Deletions cut 1 base from V and 3 bases from J, with 7 bases between. The CDR3 is 15 residues long. Germline loops: CDR1 SNHLY, CDR2 FYNNEI.

This clonotype was counted only a few times. The chain links TRBV20-1 to TRBJ2-1; TRBD2 aligns across 10 bases. Germline-derived CDR1 and CDR2 are DFQATT and SNEGSKA (reference sequence). The V and J ends lost 5 bases and 12 bases, in that order; junction bases with no gene match: 16. This CDR3 contains 15 residues. The CDR3 region has the DNA TGCAGTGCTGTCCCCAGACTAGCGGGTCGCGGGGGGCAGTTCTTC. Its translation is CSAVPRLAGRGGQFF.

V and J are TRBV20-1 and TRBJ1-6; 7 bases match TRBD1. With V trimmed by 2 bases and J by 0 bases, 1 base remained unmatched. Germline loops: CDR1 DFQATT, CDR2 SNEGSKA (reference sequence). The CDR3 is made up of 15 amino acids. CDR3 DNA: TGCAGTGCTAGACGGGACAGCTCCTATAATTCACCCCTCCACTTT. Protein product: CSARRDSSYNSPLHF.

This clonotype has ten or more counts. The V call is TRBV10-3, the J call TRBJ2-3, with 8 positions matching TRBD1. The CDR3 is 18 residues long. The V gene end was trimmed by 6 bases and the J gene end by 2 bases; junction bases not matched to a gene: 16. CDR1 is ENHRY and CDR2 is SYGVKD in the germline V gene. The CDR3 DNA reads TGTGCCATCAGACCGGGACAGGCGGTATCGGGGGCCACAGATACGCAGTATTTT. Translation gives CAIRPGQAVSGATDTQYF.